This section outlines one T cell receptor beta chain sequence together with its context. Its antigen remains unidentified. The data originate from a study of a mutant IDH1 vaccine in newly diagnosed glioma. Overall study context: Pretreatment consisted of radiotherapy, temozolomide, or both, with most receiving both.

Study-wide findings and caveats: Most patients, 85% to 95%, showed vaccine-induced immune responses.

Sequenced by immunoSEQ multiplex PCR; TCRdb stores in-frame clones only, minus some. The sample has under 25,000 clones, 93% seen once. Time point described: baseline, week 1 (first vaccination visit). The treatment: pre-vaccination baseline after standard-of-care therapy. CDR1 is MRHNA and CDR2 is SNTAGT in the germline V gene. V gave up 9 bases and J gave up 7 bases, with 15 bases separating them. This CDR3 spans 13 amino acids. The sample was PBMCs, taken from a glioma patient treated with radiotherapy, temozolomide or both. This TCR came from a man aged 35-49 years with glioma. The chain couples TRBV6-4 to TRBJ2-2; D might be TRBD2 (6 bases). The DNA of the CDR3 is TGTGCCAGTTCCAAGGAGGGAATCGGGGAGCTGTTTTTT. Translated, it gives CASSKEGIGELFF.